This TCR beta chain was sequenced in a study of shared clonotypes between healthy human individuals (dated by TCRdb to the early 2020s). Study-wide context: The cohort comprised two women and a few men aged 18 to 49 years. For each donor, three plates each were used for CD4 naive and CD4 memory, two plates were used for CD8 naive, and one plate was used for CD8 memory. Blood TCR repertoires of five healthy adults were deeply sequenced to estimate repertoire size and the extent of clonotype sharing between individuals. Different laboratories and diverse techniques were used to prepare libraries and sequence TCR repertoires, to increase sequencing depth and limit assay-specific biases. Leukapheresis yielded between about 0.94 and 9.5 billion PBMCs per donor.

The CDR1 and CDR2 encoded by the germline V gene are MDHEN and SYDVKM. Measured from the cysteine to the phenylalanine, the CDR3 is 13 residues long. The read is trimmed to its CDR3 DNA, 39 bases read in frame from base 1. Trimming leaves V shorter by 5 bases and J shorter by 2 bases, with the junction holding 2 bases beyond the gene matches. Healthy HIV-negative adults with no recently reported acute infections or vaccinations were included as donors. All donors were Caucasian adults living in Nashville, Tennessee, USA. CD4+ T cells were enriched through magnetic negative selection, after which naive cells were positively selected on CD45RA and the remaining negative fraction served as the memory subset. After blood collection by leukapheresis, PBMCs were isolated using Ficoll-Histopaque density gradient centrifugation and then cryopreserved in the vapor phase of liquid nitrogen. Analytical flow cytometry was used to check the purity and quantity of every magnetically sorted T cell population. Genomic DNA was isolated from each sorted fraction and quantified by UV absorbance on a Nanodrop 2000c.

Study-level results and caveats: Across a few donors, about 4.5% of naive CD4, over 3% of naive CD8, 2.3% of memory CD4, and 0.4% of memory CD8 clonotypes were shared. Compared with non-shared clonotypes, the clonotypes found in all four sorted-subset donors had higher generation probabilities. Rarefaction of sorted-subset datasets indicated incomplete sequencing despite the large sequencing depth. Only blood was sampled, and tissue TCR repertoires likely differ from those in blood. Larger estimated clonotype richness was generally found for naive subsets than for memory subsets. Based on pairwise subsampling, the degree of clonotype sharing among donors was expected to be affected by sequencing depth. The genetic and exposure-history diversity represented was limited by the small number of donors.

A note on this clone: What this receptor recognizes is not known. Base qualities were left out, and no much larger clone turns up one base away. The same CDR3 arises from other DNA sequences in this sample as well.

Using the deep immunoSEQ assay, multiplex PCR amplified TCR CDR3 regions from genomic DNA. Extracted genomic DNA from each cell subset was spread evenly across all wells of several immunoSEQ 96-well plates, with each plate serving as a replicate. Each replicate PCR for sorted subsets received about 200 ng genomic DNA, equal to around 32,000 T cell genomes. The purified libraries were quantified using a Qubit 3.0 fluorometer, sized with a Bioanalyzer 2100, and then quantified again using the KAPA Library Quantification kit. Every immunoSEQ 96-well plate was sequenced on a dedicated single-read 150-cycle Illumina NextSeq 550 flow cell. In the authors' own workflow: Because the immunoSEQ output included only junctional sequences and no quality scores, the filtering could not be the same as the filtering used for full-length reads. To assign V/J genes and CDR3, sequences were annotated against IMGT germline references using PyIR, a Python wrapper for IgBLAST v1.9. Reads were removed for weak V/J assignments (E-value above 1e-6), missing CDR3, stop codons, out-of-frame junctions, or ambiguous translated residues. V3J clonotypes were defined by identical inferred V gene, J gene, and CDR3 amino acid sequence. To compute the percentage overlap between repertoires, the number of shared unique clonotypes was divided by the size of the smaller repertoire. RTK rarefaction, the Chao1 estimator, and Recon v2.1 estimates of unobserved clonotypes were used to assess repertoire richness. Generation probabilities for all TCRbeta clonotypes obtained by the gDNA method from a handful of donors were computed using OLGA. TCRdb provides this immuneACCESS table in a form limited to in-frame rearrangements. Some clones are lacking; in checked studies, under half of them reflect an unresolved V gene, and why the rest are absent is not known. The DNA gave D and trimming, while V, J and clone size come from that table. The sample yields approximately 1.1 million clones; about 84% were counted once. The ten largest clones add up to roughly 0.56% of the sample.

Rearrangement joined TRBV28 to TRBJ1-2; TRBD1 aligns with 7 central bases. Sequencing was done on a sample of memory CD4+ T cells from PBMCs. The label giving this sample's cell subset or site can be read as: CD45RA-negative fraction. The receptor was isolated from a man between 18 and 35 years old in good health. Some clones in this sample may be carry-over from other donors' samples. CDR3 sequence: CASSRTGNYGYTF. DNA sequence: TGTGCCAGCAGTAGGACAGGCAACTATGGCTACACCTTC.